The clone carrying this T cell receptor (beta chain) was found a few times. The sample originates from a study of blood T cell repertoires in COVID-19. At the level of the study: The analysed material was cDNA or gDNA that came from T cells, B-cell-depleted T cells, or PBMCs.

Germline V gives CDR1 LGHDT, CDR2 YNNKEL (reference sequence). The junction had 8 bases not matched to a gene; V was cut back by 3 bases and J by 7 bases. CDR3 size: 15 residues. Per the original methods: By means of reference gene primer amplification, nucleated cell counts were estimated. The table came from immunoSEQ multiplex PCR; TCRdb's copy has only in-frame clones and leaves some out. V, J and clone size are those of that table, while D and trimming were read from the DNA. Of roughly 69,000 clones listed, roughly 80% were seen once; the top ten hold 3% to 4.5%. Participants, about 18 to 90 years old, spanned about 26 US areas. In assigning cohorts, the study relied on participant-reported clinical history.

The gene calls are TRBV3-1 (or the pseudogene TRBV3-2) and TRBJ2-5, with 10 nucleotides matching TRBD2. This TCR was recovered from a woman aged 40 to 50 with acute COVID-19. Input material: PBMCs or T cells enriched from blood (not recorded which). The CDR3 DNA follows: TGTGCCAGCAGCCAGGACCTAGCGGGGGTCGGGACCCAGTACTTC. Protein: CASSQDLAGVGTQYF.